This T cell receptor beta chain was profiled in a study of T cells in Graves' hyperthyroidism and ophthalmopathy. Study-level information: The blood sample was taken at first diagnosis, before treatment began.

The CDR3 regions of TCR beta were amplified from RNA transcripts. HTBI primers were the set used in a first-round RT-PCR of the TCR CDR3. TCRdb called the multiplex PCR reads again in MiXCR, with one record for every CDR3 protein. In the table there are 560,000 or so distinct CDR3 sequences, about 20% of which are singletons. Study-wide points: The majority of expanded thyroid clonotypes above 0.001 also appeared in blood.

The V gene's germline CDR1 is DFQATT and CDR2 SNEGSKA (reference sequence). The V and J ends lost 3 bases and 10 bases respectively, with 19 bases between them. The CDR3 is 15 residues long. At least ten counts were recorded for this clonotype. Its cognate antigen is unknown. This rearrangement joins TRBV20-1 to TRBJ1-6, with D tentatively TRBD1 (5 bases). The sequenced sample was blood. This receptor was obtained from a middle-aged man with Graves' ophthalmopathy. CDR3 region: CSARGDAQGPSPLHF. The CDR3 DNA reads as TGCAGTGCTAGGGGGGACGCCCAGGGTCCCTCACCCCTCCACTTT.